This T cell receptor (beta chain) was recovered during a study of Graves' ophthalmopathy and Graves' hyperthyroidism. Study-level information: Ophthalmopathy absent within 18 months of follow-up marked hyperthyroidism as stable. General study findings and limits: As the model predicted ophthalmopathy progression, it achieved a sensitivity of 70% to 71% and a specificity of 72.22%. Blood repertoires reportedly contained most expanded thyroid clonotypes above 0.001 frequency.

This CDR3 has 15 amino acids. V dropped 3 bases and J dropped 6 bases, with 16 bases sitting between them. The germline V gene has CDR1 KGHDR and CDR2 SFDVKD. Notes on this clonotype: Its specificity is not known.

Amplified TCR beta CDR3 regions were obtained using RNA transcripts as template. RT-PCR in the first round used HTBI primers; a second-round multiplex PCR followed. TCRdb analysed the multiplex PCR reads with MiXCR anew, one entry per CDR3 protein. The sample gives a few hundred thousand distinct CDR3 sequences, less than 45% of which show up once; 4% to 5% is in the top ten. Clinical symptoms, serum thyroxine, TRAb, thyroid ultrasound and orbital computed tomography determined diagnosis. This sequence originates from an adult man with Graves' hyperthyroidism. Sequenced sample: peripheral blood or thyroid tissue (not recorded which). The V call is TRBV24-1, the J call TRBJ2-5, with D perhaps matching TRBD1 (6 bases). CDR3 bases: TGTGCCACCAGTGATAGGTCAGGTGGGGACAAGACCCAGTACTTC. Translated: CATSDRSGGDKTQYF.